These 10 T cell receptor beta chains originate from one sample sequenced in a study of cytomegalovirus exposure and HLA in healthy donors. Amplification used 60 Vbeta primers and 13 Jbeta primers. TCRdb keeps only in-frame clones here, not all; method: immunoSEQ multiplex PCR. The sample records approximately 220,000 clones, about 80% being singletons. Sequencing was carried out using PBMCs. These receptors were taken from a middle-aged man in good health and CMV-seronegative.

The chain is built from TRBV5-6 and TRBJ1-6; 8 bases map to TRBD1. The J segment lost 6 bases and the V segment lost 4 bases, leaving 9 bases of the junction unmatched. The CDR3 totals 16 residues. Looked up from germline, CDR1 is SGHDT and CDR2 is YYEEEE. The DNA of the CDR3 is TGTGCCAGCAGCCTAGGACAGGGAGGTGGTAATTCACCCCTCCACTTT. Amino acid sequence: CASSLGQGGGNSPLHF. Variable domain in full (rest from reference TRBV5-6 and TRBJ1-6): DAGVTQSPTHLIKTRGQQVTLRCSPKSGHDTVSWYQQALGQGPQFIFQYYEEEERQRGNFPDRFSGHQFPNYSSELNVNALLLGDSALYLCASSLGQGGGNSPLHFGNGTRLTVT.

CDR3 bases: TGTGCCAGCAGCCAAGTGTTGGACAGAAAATCGGACTCTGGAAACACCATATATTTT. It encodes CASSQVLDRKSDSGNTIYF. The chain carries TRBV4-2 and TRBJ1-3; tentative D call: TRBD1 (6 bases). This CDR3 contains 19 residues. Germline V lookup: CDR1 LGHNA, CDR2 YNFKEQ. Trimming stripped 1 base from V and 0 bases from J, with 19 bases between.

This chain connects TRBV12-5 to TRBJ2-7; D uncertain. Deletions cut 6 bases from V and 6 bases from J, with 9 bases between. Per germline, CDR1 LGHNT and CDR2 FRNRAP. The CDR3 has 11 amino acids. CDR3: CASGLIGEQYF. CDR3 nucleotides: TGTGCTAGTGGACTGATCGGCGAGCAGTACTTC.

The chain employs TRBV4-1 and TRBJ2-7; a possible D gene is TRBD2 (6 bases). The CDR3 covers 17 residues. CDR1 is MGHRA and CDR2 is YSYEKL in the germline V gene. V was cut by 4 bases and J by 5 bases, with 24 bases left in between. The CDR3 reads CASSRTPLGGPRDEQYF. The CDR3 nucleotides are TGCGCCAGCAGCCGAACACCTCTCGGGGGACCACGCGACGAGCAGTACTTC.

This chain joins TRBV18 and TRBJ1-6; D not resolved. Trimming pared 2 bases from V and 10 bases from J, leaving 15 bases between. The CDR3 consists of 15 residues. Germline V gene data show CDR1 as KGHSH and CDR2 as LQKENI. In DNA form, the CDR3 reads TGTGCCAGCTCACCATCCGCGGGAAAGAAATCACCCCTCCACTTT. It specifies CASSPSAGKKSPLHF. Based on the CDR3 plus reference TRBV18 and TRBJ1-6, the full variable domain is NAGVMQNPRHLVRRRGQEARLRCSPMKGHSHVYWYRQLPEEGLKFMVYLQKENIIDESGMPKERFSAEFPKEGPSILRIQQVVRGDSAAYFCASSPSAGKKSPLHFGNGTRLTVT.

This chain connects TRBV9 to TRBJ1-1; D is ambiguous. The CDR3 is 13 amino acids. CDR1 and CDR2 (germline): SGDLS, YYNGEE. The germline V and J ends were trimmed by 1 base and 6 bases, with 10 bases remaining between them. The CDR3 bases are TGTGCCAGCAGCGTAACCCAAAGAGCTGAAGCTTTCTTT. Protein: CASSVTQRAEAFF.

V and J are TRBV14 and TRBJ1-2; D is unresolved. V was shortened by 1 base and J by 4 bases, with 4 bases between the two germline ends. The CDR3 has 12 residues. Germline assignment: CDR1 SGHDN and CDR2 FVKESK. This CDR3 reads CASSQGGYGYTF. As DNA, the CDR3 is TGTGCCAGCAGCCAAGGAGGCTATGGCTACACCTTC.

This chain connects TRBV5-8 to TRBJ2-1; 12 bases map to TRBD2. Trimming removed 3 bases from V and 8 bases from J; junction bases left unmatched: 9. The CDR3 has 16 amino acids. Germline-derived CDR1 and CDR2 are SGHTS and YDEGEE. As DNA, the CDR3 is TGTGCCAGCAGCTGGGTGACTAGCGGGAGAGGGGATGAGCAGTTCTTC. Translation: CASSWVTSGRGDEQFF.

This chain links TRBV27 with TRBJ1-1; tentative D call: TRBD1 (6 bases). The length of the CDR3 is 15 residues. Deletions cut 4 bases from V and 0 bases from J, with 12 bases between. CDR1 MNHEY and CDR2 SMNVEV come from the germline V gene (reference sequence). Here the CDR3 DNA reads TGTGCCAGCAGTTCACGACAGGAATTGAACACTGAAGCTTTCTTT. This codes for CASSSRQELNTEAFF.

CDR3 residues: CASSLAFQLDEQYF. In DNA form, the CDR3 reads TGTGCCAGCAGCTTAGCGTTCCAGCTAGACGAGCAGTACTTC. The V gene is TRBV7-9, the J gene TRBJ2-7; D is unresolved. CDR3 length: 14 amino acids. V shed 0 bases and J shed 5 bases, with 11 bases lying between them. CDR1 is SEHNR and CDR2 is FQNEAQ in the germline V gene (reference sequence). The full variable domain, with the rest looked up from reference TRBV7-9 and TRBJ2-7, is DTGVSQNPRHKITKRGQNVTFRCDPISEHNRLYWYRQTLGQGPEFLTYFQNEAQLEKSRLLSDRFSAERPKGSFSTLEIQRTEQGDSAMYLCASSLAFQLDEQYFGPGTRLTVT.